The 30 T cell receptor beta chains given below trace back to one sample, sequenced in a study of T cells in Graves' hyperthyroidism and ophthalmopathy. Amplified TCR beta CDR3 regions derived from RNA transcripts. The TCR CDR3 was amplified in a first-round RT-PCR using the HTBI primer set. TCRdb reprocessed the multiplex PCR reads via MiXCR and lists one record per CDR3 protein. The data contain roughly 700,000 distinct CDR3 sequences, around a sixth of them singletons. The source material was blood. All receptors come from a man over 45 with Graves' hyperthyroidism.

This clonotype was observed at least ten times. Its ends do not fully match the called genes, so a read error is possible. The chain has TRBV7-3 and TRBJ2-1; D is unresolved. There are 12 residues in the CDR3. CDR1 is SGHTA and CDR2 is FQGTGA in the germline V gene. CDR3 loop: CASSLTGNEQFF. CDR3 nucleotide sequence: TGCGCCAGCAGCTTGACGGGCAATGAGCAGTTCTTC.

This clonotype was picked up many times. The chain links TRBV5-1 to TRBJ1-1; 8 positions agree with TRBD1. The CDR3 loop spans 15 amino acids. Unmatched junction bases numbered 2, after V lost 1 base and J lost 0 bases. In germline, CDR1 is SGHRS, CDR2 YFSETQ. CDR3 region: CASSLQGQVNTEAFF. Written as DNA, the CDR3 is TGCGCCAGCAGCTTGCAGGGACAGGTGAACACTGAAGCTTTCTTT.

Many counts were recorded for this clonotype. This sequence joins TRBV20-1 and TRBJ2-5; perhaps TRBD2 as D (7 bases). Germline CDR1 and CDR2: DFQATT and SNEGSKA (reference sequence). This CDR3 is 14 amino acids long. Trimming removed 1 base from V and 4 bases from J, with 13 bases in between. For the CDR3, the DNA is TGCAGTGCTAGAGTTCGGGGGGCAATAGAGACCCAGTACTTC. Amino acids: CSARVRGAIETQYF.

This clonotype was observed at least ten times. The CDR3 sequence: CASSRPGGSGAFF. The CDR3 bases are TGTGCCAGCAGTCGGCCCGGGGGATCTGGAGCTTTCTTT. The chain combines TRBV12-3 or TRBV12-4 with TRBJ1-1; the D gene is possibly TRBD1 (5 bases). The ends were cut back, 5 bases at V and 10 bases at J, with 17 bases in the middle. The CDR3 covers 13 residues.

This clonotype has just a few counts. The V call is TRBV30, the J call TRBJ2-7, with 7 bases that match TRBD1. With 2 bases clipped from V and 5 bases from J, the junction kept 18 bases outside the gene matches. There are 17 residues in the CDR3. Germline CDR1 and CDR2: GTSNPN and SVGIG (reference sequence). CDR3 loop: CAWSTSPWQQGIHEQYF. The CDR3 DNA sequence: TGTGCCTGGAGTACGTCGCCGTGGCAACAGGGGATCCACGAGCAGTACTTC.

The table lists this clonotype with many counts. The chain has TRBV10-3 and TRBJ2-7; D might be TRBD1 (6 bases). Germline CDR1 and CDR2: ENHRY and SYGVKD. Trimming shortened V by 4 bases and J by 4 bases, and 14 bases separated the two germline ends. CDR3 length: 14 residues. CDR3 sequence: CAISAETGGYEQYF. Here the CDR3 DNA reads TGTGCCATCAGTGCGGAGACAGGAGGTTACGAGCAGTACTTC.

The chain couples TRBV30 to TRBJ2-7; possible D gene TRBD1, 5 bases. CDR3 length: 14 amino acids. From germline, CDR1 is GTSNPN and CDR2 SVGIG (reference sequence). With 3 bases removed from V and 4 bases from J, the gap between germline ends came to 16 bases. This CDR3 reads CAWRNAGPYYEQYF. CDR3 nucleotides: TGTGCCTGGAGGAACGCAGGGCCTTATTACGAGCAGTACTTC.

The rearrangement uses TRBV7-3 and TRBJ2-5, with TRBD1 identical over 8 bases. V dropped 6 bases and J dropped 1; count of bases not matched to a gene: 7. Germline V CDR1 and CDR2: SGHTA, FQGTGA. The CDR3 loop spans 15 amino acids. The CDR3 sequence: CASRLSGGLQETQYF. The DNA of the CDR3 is TGTGCCAGCAGGTTATCAGGGGGCCTCCAAGAGACCCAGTACTTC. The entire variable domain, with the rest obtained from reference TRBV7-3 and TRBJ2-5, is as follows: GAGVSQTPSNKVTEKGKYVELRCDPISGHTALYWYRQSLGQGPEFLIYFQGTGAADDSGLPNDRFFAVRPEGSVSTLKIQRTERGDSAVYLCASRLSGGLQETQYFGPGTRLLVL.

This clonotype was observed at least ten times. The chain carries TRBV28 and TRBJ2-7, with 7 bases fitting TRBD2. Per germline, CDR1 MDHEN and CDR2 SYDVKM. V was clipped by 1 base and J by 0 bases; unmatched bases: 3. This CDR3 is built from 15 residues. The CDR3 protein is CASSLSPGGSYEQYF. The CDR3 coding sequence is TGTGCCAGCAGTTTATCACCGGGGGGCTCCTACGAGCAGTACTTC.

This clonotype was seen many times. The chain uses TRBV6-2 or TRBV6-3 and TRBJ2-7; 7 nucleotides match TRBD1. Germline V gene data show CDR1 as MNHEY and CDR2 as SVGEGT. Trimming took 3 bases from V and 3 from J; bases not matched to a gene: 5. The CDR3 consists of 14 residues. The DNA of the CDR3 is TGTGCCAGCAGTTATCGGGCAGGGGGCTACGAGCAGTACTTC. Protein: CASSYRAGGYEQYF.

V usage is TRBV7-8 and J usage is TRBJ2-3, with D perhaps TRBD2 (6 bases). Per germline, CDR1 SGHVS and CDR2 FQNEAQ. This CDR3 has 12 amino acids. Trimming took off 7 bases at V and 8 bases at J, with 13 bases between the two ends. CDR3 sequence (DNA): TGTGCCAGCAAACCCGGCGGGGTTACGCAGTATTTT. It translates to CASKPGGVTQYF.

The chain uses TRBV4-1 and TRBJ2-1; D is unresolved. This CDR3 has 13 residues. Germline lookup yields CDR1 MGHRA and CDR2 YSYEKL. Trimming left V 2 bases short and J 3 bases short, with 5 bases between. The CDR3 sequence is CASSQRLYNEQFF. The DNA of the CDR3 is TGCGCCAGCAGCCAACGGCTCTACAATGAGCAGTTCTTC.

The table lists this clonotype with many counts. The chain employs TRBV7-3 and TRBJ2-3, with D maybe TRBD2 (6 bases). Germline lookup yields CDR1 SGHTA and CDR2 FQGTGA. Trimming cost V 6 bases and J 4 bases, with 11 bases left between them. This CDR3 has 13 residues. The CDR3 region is CASSLAGPDTQYF. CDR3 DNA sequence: TGTGCCAGCAGTTTGGCGGGGCCAGATACGCAGTATTTT.

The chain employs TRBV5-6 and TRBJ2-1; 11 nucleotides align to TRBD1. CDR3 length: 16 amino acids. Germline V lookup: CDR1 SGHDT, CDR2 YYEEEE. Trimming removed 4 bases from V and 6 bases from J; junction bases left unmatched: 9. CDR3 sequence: CASSVFRDRGTNEQFF. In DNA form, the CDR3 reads TGTGCCAGCAGCGTTTTTAGGGACAGGGGGACCAATGAGCAGTTCTTC. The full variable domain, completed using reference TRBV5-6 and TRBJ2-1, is DAGVTQSPTHLIKTRGQQVTLRCSPKSGHDTVSWYQQALGQGPQFIFQYYEEEERQRGNFPDRFSGHQFPNYSSELNVNALLLGDSALYLCASSVFRDRGTNEQFFGPGTRLTVL.

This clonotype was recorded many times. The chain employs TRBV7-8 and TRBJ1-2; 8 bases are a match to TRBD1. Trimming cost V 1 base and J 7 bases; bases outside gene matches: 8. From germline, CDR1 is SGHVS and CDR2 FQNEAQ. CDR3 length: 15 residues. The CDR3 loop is CASSLGRQGRFGYTF. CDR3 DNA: TGTGCCAGCAGCTTAGGAAGACAGGGGAGGTTTGGCTACACCTTC.

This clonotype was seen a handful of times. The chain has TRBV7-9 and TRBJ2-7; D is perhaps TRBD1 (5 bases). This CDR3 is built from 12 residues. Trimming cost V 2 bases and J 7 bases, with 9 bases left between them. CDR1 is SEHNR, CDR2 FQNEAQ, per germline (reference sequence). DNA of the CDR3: TGTGCCAGCAGCTTACAGGGTGCGGAGCAGTACTTC. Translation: CASSLQGAEQYF.

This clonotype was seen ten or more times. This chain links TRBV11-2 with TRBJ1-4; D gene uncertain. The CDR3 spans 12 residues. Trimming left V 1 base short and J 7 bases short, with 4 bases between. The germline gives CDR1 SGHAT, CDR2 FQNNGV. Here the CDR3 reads CASSLVLEKLFF. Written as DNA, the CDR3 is TGTGCCAGCAGCTTAGTTCTTGAAAAACTGTTTTTT.

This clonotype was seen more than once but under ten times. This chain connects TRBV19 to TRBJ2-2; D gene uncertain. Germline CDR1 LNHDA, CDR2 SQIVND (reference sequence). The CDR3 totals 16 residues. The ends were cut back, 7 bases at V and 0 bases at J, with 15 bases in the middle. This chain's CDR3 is CASKLLGGANTGELFF. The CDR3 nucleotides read TGTGCCAGTAAACTACTGGGTGGAGCGAACACCGGGGAGCTGTTTTTT.

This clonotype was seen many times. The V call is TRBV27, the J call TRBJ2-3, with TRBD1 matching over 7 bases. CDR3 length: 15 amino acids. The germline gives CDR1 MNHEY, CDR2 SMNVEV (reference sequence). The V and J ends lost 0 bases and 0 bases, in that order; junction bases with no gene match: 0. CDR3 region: CASSLSGQSTDTQYF. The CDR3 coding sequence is TGTGCCAGCAGTTTATCGGGACAGAGCACAGATACGCAGTATTTT.

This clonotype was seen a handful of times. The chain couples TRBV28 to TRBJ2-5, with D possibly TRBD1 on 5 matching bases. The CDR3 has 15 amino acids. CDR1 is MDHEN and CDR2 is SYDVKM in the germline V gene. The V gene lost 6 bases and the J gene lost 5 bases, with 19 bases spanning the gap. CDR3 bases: TGTGCCAGCAGCCAAGCCTCAGGGTTTGGGGAGACCCAGTACTTC. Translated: CASSQASGFGETQYF.

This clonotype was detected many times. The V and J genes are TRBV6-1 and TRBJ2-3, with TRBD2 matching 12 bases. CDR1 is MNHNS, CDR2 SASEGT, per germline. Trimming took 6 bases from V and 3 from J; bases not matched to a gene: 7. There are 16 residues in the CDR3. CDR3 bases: TGTGCCAGCAGGGAGGCTAGCGGGAGGGAAACAGATACGCAGTATTTT. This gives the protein CASREASGRETDTQYF.

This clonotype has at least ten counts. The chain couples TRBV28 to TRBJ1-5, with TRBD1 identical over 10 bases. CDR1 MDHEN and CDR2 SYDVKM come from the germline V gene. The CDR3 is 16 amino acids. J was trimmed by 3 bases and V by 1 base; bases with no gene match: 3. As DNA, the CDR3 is TGTGCCAGCAGTTTATTTGGGACAGGGGCCAATCAGCCCCAGCATTTT. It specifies CASSLFGTGANQPQHF.

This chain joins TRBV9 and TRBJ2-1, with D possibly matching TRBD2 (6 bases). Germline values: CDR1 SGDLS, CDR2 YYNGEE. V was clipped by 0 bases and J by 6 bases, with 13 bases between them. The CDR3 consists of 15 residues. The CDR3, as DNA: TGTGCCAGCAGCGTAGAGGGGAATAGCGGCAATGAGCAGTTCTTC. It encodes CASSVEGNSGNEQFF.

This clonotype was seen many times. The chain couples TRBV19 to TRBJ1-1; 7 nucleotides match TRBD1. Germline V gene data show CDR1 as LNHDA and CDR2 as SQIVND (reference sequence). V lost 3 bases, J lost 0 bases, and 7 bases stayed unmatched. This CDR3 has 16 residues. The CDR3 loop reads CASSIGDRIMNTEAFF. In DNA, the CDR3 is TGTGCCAGTAGTATCGGGGACAGAATTATGAACACTGAAGCTTTCTTT.

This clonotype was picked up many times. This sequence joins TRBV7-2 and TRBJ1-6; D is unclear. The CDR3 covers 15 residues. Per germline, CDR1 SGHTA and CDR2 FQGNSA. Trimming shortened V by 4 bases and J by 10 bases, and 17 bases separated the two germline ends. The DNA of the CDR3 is TGTGCCAGCAGCTCCCCGGGATCCTTAAGGTCACCCCTCCACTTT. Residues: CASSSPGSLRSPLHF.

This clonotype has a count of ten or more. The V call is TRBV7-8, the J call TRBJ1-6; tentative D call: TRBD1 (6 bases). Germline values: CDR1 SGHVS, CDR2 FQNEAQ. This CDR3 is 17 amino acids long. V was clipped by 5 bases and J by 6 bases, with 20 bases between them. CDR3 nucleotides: TGTGCCAGCAGCCCTACAGGGACATATTCCCTTAATTCACCCCTCCACTTT. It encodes CASSPTGTYSLNSPLHF. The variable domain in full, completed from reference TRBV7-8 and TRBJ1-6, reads GAGVSQSPRYKVAKRGQDVALRCDPISGHVSLFWYQQALGQGPEFLTYFQNEAQLDKSGLPSDRFFAERPEGSVSTLKIQRTQQEDSAVYLCASSPTGTYSLNSPLHFGNGTRLTVT.

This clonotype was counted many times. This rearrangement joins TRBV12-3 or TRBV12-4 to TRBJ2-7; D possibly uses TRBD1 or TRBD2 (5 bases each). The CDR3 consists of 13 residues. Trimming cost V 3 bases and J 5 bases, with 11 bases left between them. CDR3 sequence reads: CASSLWDGHEQYF. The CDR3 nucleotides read TGTGCCAGCAGTTTGTGGGACGGGCACGAGCAGTACTTC.

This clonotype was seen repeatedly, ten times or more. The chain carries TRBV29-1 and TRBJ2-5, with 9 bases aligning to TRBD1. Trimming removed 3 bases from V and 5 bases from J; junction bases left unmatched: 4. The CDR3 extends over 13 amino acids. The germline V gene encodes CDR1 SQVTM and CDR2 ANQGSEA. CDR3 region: CSVDGTGWETQYF. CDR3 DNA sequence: TGCAGCGTTGACGGGACAGGGTGGGAGACCCAGTACTTC.

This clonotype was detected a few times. The CDR3: CASSDPGDSYNSPLHF. DNA of the CDR3: TGTGCCAGCAGCGACCCAGGGGACTCCTATAATTCACCCCTCCACTTT. The gene calls are TRBV7-9 and TRBJ1-6; a weak D match, TRBD1 (6 bases). Germline CDR1 reads SEHNR; CDR2 reads FQNEAQ (reference sequence). V was shortened by 5 bases and J by 0 bases, with 11 bases between the two germline ends. The CDR3 is 16 residues long.

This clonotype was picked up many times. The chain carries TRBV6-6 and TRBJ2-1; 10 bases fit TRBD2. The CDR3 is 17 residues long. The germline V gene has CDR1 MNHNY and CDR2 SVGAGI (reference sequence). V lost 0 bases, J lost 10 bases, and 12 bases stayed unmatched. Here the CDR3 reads CASSYSTTPSGRSEQFF. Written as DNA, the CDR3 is TGTGCCAGCAGTTACTCGACTACTCCTAGCGGGAGATCCGAGCAGTTCTTC.